This T cell receptor beta chain was found in a study of siplizumab effects on memory and regulatory T cells. Study-level findings and limits: Memory T cells appeared less diverse than naive cells, which seemed to contribute substantially to alloresponse.

Of note for this clone: The antigen is not known.

TCRdb's table, derived via immunoSEQ multiplex PCR, lists solely in-frame clones and lacks some. The sample yields 75,000 to 100,000 clones, nearly 95% seen once. Trimming left V 8 bases short and J 4 bases short, with 15 bases between. Germline-derived CDR1 and CDR2 are MNHEY and SVGAGI. This CDR3 contains 14 residues. This TCR derives from a human donor in good health. This chain uses TRBV6-5 with TRBJ1-3; unclear D gene. Sequencing was done on a sample of non-Treg CD4+ T cells sorted from blood. The DNA for the CDR3 is TGTGCCAGCTCTCTTACTGCTTACGGAAACACCATATATTTT. Residues: CASSLTAYGNTIYF.